Listed below are T cell receptor beta chains from one sample, sequenced in a study of graft-versus-host responses after intestinal transplantation. Only in-frame clones appear in the TCRdb table, and some are missing; sequencing was by immunoSEQ multiplex PCR. The data contain some 41,000 clones, about 90% of them singletons. Sample: PBMCs, taken roughly 270 days after transplant. These receptors were obtained from a human patient who received an intestinal transplant, so some T cells may come from the graft donor. The CDR3 runs from the conserved cysteine through the conserved F or W. The D gene is left open where the match is weak. Size tells how often a clone was seen (once, few, many) or the class of an expanded clone, and some rows leave it out.

d_gene: -; j_gene: TRBJ2-5; abundance: -; v_gene: TRBV19; CDR3nt: TGTGCCAGTAGTAAGACCAGAGGCGGCGAGACCCAGTACTTC; CDR3aa: CASSKTRGGETQYF
d_gene: -; j_gene: TRBJ2-2; abundance: -; v_gene: TRBV7-9; CDR3nt: TGTGCCAGCAGCCACGCCCCGGGACAAAACACCGGGGAGCTGTTTTTT; CDR3aa: CASSHAPGQNTGELFF
d_gene: TRBD2; j_gene: TRBJ2-5; abundance: -; v_gene: TRBV7-9; CDR3nt: TGTGCCAGCAGCTTAGCCACGGGGGGGAGAGAGACCCAGTACTTC; CDR3aa: CASSLATGGRETQYF
d_gene: -; j_gene: TRBJ2-5; abundance: once; v_gene: TRBV7-9; CDR3nt: TGTGCCAGCAGCTTAGGTAAAGAGACCCAGTACTTC; CDR3aa: CASSLGKETQYF
d_gene: TRBD1; j_gene: TRBJ2-5; abundance: once; v_gene: TRBV6-1; CDR3nt: TGTGCCAGCAGTGATGGTATCAGTACAGGGGGGGAGACCCAGTACTTC; CDR3aa: CASSDGISTGGETQYF
d_gene: -; j_gene: TRBJ1-5; abundance: -; v_gene: TRBV7-6; CDR3nt: TGTGCCAGCAGCCGATTAGGGTTGCCCCAGCATTTT; CDR3aa: CASSRLGLPQHF
d_gene: -; j_gene: TRBJ1-1; abundance: -; v_gene: TRBV6-1; CDR3nt: TGTGCCAGCAGTGAAGCATGGTCAGGGGCCTATGAAGCTTTCTTT; CDR3aa: CASSEAWSGAYEAFF
d_gene: -; j_gene: TRBJ1-3; abundance: -; v_gene: TRBV9; CDR3nt: TGTGCCAGCAGCGTGGCCTCCGGGACCGTCGGAAACACCATATATTTT; CDR3aa: CASSVASGTVGNTIYF
d_gene: -; j_gene: TRBJ2-7; abundance: -; v_gene: TRBV13; CDR3nt: TGTGCCAGCAGTGTTGACGGGACACCATTCTACGAGCAGTACTTC; CDR3aa: CASSVDGTPFYEQYF
d_gene: -; j_gene: TRBJ1-1; abundance: -; v_gene: TRBV15; CDR3nt: TGTGCCACCAAGGGTTTTATGAACACTGAAGCTTTCTTT; CDR3aa: CATKGFMNTEAFF
d_gene: -; j_gene: TRBJ2-3; abundance: -; v_gene: TRBV10-3; CDR3nt: TGTGCCATCAGGGGGGCTACTGATACGCAGTATTTT; CDR3aa: CAIRGATDTQYF
d_gene: TRBD1; j_gene: TRBJ2-1; abundance: -; v_gene: TRBV6-1; CDR3nt: TGTGCCAGCAGAAACCCAGGGGGCGGGCACAATGAGCAGTTCTTC; CDR3aa: CASRNPGGGHNEQFF
d_gene: -; j_gene: TRBJ2-7; abundance: -; v_gene: TRBV4-2; CDR3nt: TGTGCCAGCAGCCAAGACAGGGTAGTCAACGAGCAGTACTTC; CDR3aa: CASSQDRVVNEQYF
d_gene: -; j_gene: TRBJ2-3; abundance: -; v_gene: TRBV6-4; CDR3nt: TGTGCCAGCAGTGACTCAATGGGAAGGAGCACAGATACGCAGTATTTT; CDR3aa: CASSDSMGRSTDTQYF
d_gene: -; j_gene: TRBJ1-1; abundance: -; v_gene: TRBV6-6; CDR3nt: TGTGCCAGCAAGGCAGGGAGCACTGAAGCTTTCTTT; CDR3aa: CASKAGSTEAFF
d_gene: TRBD2; j_gene: TRBJ2-2; abundance: -; v_gene: TRBV5-4; CDR3nt: TGTGCCAGCAGCTTGGGGCTAGCGGGCACCGGGGAGCTGTTTTTT; CDR3aa: CASSLGLAGTGELFF
d_gene: -; j_gene: TRBJ2-5; abundance: once; v_gene: TRBV5-1; CDR3nt: TGCGCCAGCAGCCGCCGGGACTGGGGAACCCAAGAGACCCAGTACTTC; CDR3aa: CASSRRDWGTQETQYF
d_gene: TRBD1; j_gene: TRBJ2-7; abundance: -; v_gene: TRBV2; CDR3nt: TGTGCCAGCAGAGCCTTCGACAGGGGGCATACCTACGAGCAGTACTTC; CDR3aa: CASRAFDRGHTYEQYF
d_gene: -; j_gene: TRBJ2-2; abundance: -; v_gene: TRBV19; CDR3nt: TGTGCCAGTAGTATAGCCGCACACGACACCGGGGAGCTGTTTTTT; CDR3aa: CASSIAAHDTGELFF
d_gene: TRBD2; j_gene: TRBJ2-3; abundance: -; v_gene: TRBV29-1; CDR3nt: TGCAGCGTTCATCAAGGGACTAGAGGAGATACGCAGTATTTT; CDR3aa: CSVHQGTRGDTQYF
d_gene: -; j_gene: TRBJ1-1; abundance: once; v_gene: TRBV4-2; CDR3nt: TGTGCCAGCAGCCAAGATAGGACTTCGAACACTGAAGCTTTCTTT; CDR3aa: CASSQDRTSNTEAFF
d_gene: TRBD1; j_gene: TRBJ1-3; abundance: -; v_gene: TRBV10-2; CDR3nt: TGCGCCAGCGGGCTCAGGGGGAATGGAAACACCATATATTTT; CDR3aa: CASGLRGNGNTIYF
d_gene: -; j_gene: TRBJ1-6; abundance: -; v_gene: TRBV7-6; CDR3nt: TGTGCCAGCCCAAGCGCACCTAATTCAAGCTCCTATAATTCACCCCTCCACTTT; CDR3aa: CASPSAPNSSSYNSPLHF
d_gene: TRBD2; j_gene: TRBJ2-1; abundance: -; v_gene: TRBV11-2; CDR3nt: TGTGCCAGCCGAATGCCGGGACTATTCCATGAGCAGTTCTTC; CDR3aa: CASRMPGLFHEQFF
d_gene: -; j_gene: TRBJ2-1; abundance: -; v_gene: TRBV19; CDR3nt: TGTGCCAGTAGGACCACGACCCGTCCCGACTCCTACAATGAGCAGTTCTTC; CDR3aa: CASRTTTRPDSYNEQFF
d_gene: -; j_gene: TRBJ2-2; abundance: -; v_gene: TRBV7-6; CDR3nt: TGTGCCAGCAGCTTAGGGATAGGGGCTGCCGGGGAGCTGTTTTTT; CDR3aa: CASSLGIGAAGELFF
d_gene: -; j_gene: TRBJ1-1; abundance: -; v_gene: TRBV7-6; CDR3nt: TGTGCCAGCAGCTTAGGGGGGGCGACTGAAGCTTTCTTT; CDR3aa: CASSLGGATEAFF
d_gene: TRBD2; j_gene: TRBJ2-3; abundance: -; v_gene: TRBV6-5; CDR3nt: TGTGCCAGCAGCCGGGGGGGGGATACGCAGTATTTT; CDR3aa: CASSRGGDTQYF
d_gene: -; j_gene: TRBJ1-3; abundance: -; v_gene: TRBV27; CDR3nt: TGTGCCAGCAGTTTAGGACTCCCGGCCTCTGGAAACACCATATATTTT; CDR3aa: CASSLGLPASGNTIYF